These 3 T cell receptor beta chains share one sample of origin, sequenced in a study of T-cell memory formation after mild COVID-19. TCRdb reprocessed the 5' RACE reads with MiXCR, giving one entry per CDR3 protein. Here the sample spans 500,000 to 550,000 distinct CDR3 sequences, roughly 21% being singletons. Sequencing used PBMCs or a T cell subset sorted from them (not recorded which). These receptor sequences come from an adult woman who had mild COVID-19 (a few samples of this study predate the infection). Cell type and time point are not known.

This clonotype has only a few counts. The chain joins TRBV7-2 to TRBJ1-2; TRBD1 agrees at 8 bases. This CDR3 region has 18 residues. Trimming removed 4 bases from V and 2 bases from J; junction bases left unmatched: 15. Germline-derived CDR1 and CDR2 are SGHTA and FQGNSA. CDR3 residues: CASSSEGDRWIVNYGYTF. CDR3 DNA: TGTGCCAGCAGCTCCGAGGGGGACAGGTGGATTGTAAACTATGGCTACACCTTC. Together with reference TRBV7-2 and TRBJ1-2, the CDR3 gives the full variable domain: GAGVSQSPSNKVTEKGKDVELRCDPISGHTALYWYRQSLGQGLEFLIYFQGNSAPDKSGLPSDRFSAERTGGSVSTLTIQRTQQEDSAVYLCASSSEGDRWIVNYGYTFGSGTRLTVV.

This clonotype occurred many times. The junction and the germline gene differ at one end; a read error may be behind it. CDR3 DNA sequence: TGTGCCAGCAGCTCCGGGACACTGAACACTGAAGCTTTCTTT. Its protein is CASSSGTLNTEAFF. The rearrangement links TRBV5-1 to TRBJ1-1; weak D call: TRBD1 (6 bases). In germline, CDR1 is SGHRS, CDR2 YFSETQ. The CDR3 totals 14 residues.

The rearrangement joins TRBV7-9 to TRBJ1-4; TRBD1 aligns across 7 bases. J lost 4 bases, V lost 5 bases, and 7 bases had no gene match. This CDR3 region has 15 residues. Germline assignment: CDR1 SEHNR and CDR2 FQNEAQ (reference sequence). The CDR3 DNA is TGTGCCAGCAGCAAACCGGGACAGTTTAATGAAAAACTGTTTTTT. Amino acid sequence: CASSKPGQFNEKLFF.